A selection of T cell receptor beta chains follows, all from one sample in a study of cytomegalovirus exposure and HLA in healthy donors. Produced via immunoSEQ multiplex PCR; TCRdb's table is partial and in-frame only. The sample holds 35,000 to 45,000 clones, 51% seen once. Sequencing was done on a sample of PBMCs. The source is a man in his 60s in good health and CMV-seronegative. Each CDR3 is given with its conserved first and last residue.

v_gene: TRBV9
j_gene: TRBJ2-7
CDR3aa: CASSVGAGAAYEQYF

v_gene: TRBV11-3
j_gene: TRBJ2-1
CDR3aa: CASSFGGFVKEQFF

v_gene: TRBV7-9
j_gene: TRBJ1-2
CDR3aa: CASSLAMRTNYGYTF

v_gene: TRBV2
j_gene: TRBJ2-3
CDR3aa: CASSDPSGSGATDTQYF

v_gene: TRBV5-1
j_gene: TRBJ1-4
CDR3aa: CASSLSGTGEKLFF

v_gene: TRBV6-5
j_gene: TRBJ2-3
CDR3aa: CASSSTSDTQYF

v_gene: TRBV19
j_gene: TRBJ1-2
CDR3aa: CASSIIGTAARGYTF

v_gene: TRBV25-1
j_gene: TRBJ1-1
CDR3aa: CASSEPGAGDTEAFF

v_gene: TRBV19
j_gene: TRBJ2-5
CDR3aa: CASRQGQGETQYF

v_gene: TRBV27
j_gene: TRBJ1-1
CDR3aa: CASGPAGGAEAFF

v_gene: TRBV28
j_gene: TRBJ1-4
CDR3aa: CASSAYRGHSRGKLFF

v_gene: TRBV28
j_gene: TRBJ2-5
CDR3aa: CATGQGQETQYF

v_gene: TRBV29-1
j_gene: TRBJ2-2
CDR3aa: CSVERGTGELFF

v_gene: TRBV28
j_gene: TRBJ1-1
CDR3aa: CAIPAGQWNTEAFF

v_gene: TRBV6-5
j_gene: TRBJ1-2
CDR3aa: CASYTVRGNYGYTF

v_gene: TRBV28
j_gene: TRBJ1-4
CDR3aa: CATLAGTGMEKLFF

v_gene: TRBV7-2
j_gene: TRBJ2-7
CDR3aa: CASSRGDRPYSYEQYF

v_gene: TRBV4-2
j_gene: TRBJ1-3
CDR3aa: CASSQESRSSGNTIYF

v_gene: TRBV6-1
j_gene: TRBJ2-1
CDR3aa: CASRQDGSSYNEQFF

v_gene: TRBV18
j_gene: TRBJ2-1
CDR3aa: CASSPDSGRINEQFF

v_gene: TRBV6-5
j_gene: TRBJ1-1
CDR3aa: CASSRQGDTEAFF

v_gene: TRBV7-2
j_gene: TRBJ1-5
CDR3aa: CASSLPGNFQPQHF

v_gene: TRBV30
j_gene: TRBJ2-7
CDR3aa: CAWSGGYHEQYF

v_gene: TRBV25-1
j_gene: TRBJ2-3
CDR3aa: CASSESPGVGLGTQYF

v_gene: TRBV15
j_gene: TRBJ2-3
CDR3aa: CATSSPAGGADTQYF

v_gene: TRBV28
j_gene: TRBJ1-2
CDR3aa: CASSGTTNYGYTF

v_gene: TRBV10-3
j_gene: TRBJ2-7
CDR3aa: CAIRGTLYPYEQYF

v_gene: TRBV18
j_gene: TRBJ1-1
CDR3aa: CASSPTGPTEAFF

v_gene: TRBV29-1
j_gene: TRBJ1-3
CDR3aa: CSVTGSGNTIYF

v_gene: TRBV30
j_gene: TRBJ2-3
CDR3aa: CAWSDRPPGGMAQYF

v_gene: TRBV13
j_gene: TRBJ2-1
CDR3aa: CASSSGGYNEQFF

v_gene: TRBV30
j_gene: TRBJ1-3
CDR3aa: CAWSVRGGAGNTIYF

v_gene: TRBV2
j_gene: TRBJ1-5
CDR3aa: CASNRGVFNQPQHF

v_gene: TRBV30
j_gene: TRBJ2-7
CDR3aa: CAWTVGTSGPYEQYF

v_gene: TRBV7-2
j_gene: TRBJ2-7
CDR3aa: CASSLGYRTYEQYF

v_gene: TRBV6-1
j_gene: TRBJ2-7
CDR3aa: CASSGQSSYEQYF

v_gene: TRBV30
j_gene: TRBJ2-2
CDR3aa: CAGGTSAGGELFF

v_gene: TRBV29-1
j_gene: TRBJ2-7
CDR3aa: CSALGTGGDEQYF

v_gene: TRBV5-1
j_gene: TRBJ1-1
CDR3aa: CASSLGGGGDTLTTEAFF

v_gene: TRBV19
j_gene: TRBJ1-2
CDR3aa: CASSLSDHGYTF

v_gene: TRBV7-2
j_gene: TRBJ2-2
CDR3aa: CASSFRGNTGELFF

v_gene: TRBV14
j_gene: TRBJ1-3
CDR3aa: CASSSFTGSGNTIYF

v_gene: TRBV30
j_gene: TRBJ2-7
CDR3aa: CAWSDSIRDGQYF

v_gene: TRBV2
j_gene: TRBJ1-3
CDR3aa: CASSTDRGLGNTIYF

v_gene: TRBV6-1
j_gene: TRBJ1-2
CDR3aa: CASSDRVGYGYTF

v_gene: TRBV29-1
j_gene: TRBJ2-3
CDR3aa: CSVEGANTDTQYF

v_gene: TRBV7-2
j_gene: TRBJ1-2
CDR3aa: CASSKGGGRTDYGYTF

v_gene: TRBV28
j_gene: TRBJ2-7
CDR3aa: CASSLTGRGASYEQYF

v_gene: TRBV7-8
j_gene: TRBJ2-5
CDR3aa: CASSYGLAGQETQYF

v_gene: TRBV10-2
j_gene: TRBJ2-2
CDR3aa: CASRIGLWVTGELFF

v_gene: TRBV27
j_gene: TRBJ1-5
CDR3aa: CASRGTDDQPQHF

v_gene: TRBV7-7
j_gene: TRBJ2-6
CDR3aa: CASSGGRSGVLTF

v_gene: TRBV14
j_gene: TRBJ1-4
CDR3aa: CASSPRGGSGEKLFF

v_gene: TRBV4-2
j_gene: TRBJ2-1
CDR3aa: CASSQVVAGGPPEQFF

v_gene: TRBV5-4
j_gene: TRBJ2-7
CDR3aa: CASSSEAGKSYEQYF

v_gene: TRBV7-9
j_gene: TRBJ2-7
CDR3aa: CASSPTNGGYEQYF

v_gene: TRBV28
j_gene: TRBJ2-1
CDR3aa: CASGRGEQFF

v_gene: TRBV27
j_gene: TRBJ2-1
CDR3aa: CASSLAGANEQFF